This TCR beta chain stems from a study of blood T cells in healthy people across ages. PCR was performed a second time for about 6 to 11 cycles using a sample-barcoded 5' primer and a J-beta primer mix. TCRdb fed the 5' RACE reads into MiXCR, producing one record per CDR3 protein. The sample lists 1.5 million to 2 million distinct CDR3 sequences, about 39% seen once, with roughly 23% in the top ten. General study results and limits: PBMCs were not sorted, which prevented a conclusive comparison of naive versus antigen-experienced cells.

The sample holds a few counts of this clonotype. Its antigen is still unknown. There are 15 residues in the CDR3. V shed 6 bases, J shed 7 bases, and the junction held 10 bases outside the gene matches. Germline assignment: CDR1 MGHRA and CDR2 YSYEKL. Sequencing was done on a sample of blood. The rearrangement joins TRBV4-1 to TRBJ2-1, with 9 bases identical to TRBD1. The sequence was collected from a human donor in good health. The CDR3 coding sequence is TGCGCCAGCAGTCTCCGGGACAGGGCGTTGAATGAGCAGTTCTTC. Its protein product is CASSLRDRALNEQFF.